The 20 T cell receptor beta chains below come from one sample, sequenced in a study of blood T cell repertoires in COVID-19 (dated by TCRdb to 2020 to 2021). The library was built by means of the immunoSEQ multiplex PCR assay. TCRdb took this table from immuneACCESS and kept in-frame rearrangements with V and J called. Such tables lack part of the clones; where checked against another copy, unresolved V genes explain under half of the gap, and the rest is unexplained. The sample has about 69,000 clones on record, roughly 80% of them singletons. About an eighth of the sample is in the top ten clones. The sequenced material came from peripheral blood. Every receptor here comes from a man in his forties or fifties with COVID-19, enrolled during active disease.

J is TRBJ1-5 and V is TRBV5-1, with D uncertain. Germline values: CDR1 SGHRS, CDR2 YFSETQ. With 0 bases removed from V and 6 bases from J, the gap between germline ends came to 13 bases. This CDR3 is built from 15 residues. The CDR3 spells CASSLDGQVGQPQHF. The DNA for the CDR3 is TGCGCCAGCAGCTTGGATGGGCAGGTGGGTCAGCCCCAGCATTTT.

The chain is built from TRBV30 and TRBJ1-6; D gene uncertain. V was cut by 0 bases and J by 7 bases, with 16 bases left in between. The CDR3 has 16 residues. Per the germline V gene, CDR1 is GTSNPN and CDR2 is SVGIG (reference sequence). The CDR3 bases are TGTGCCTGGAGTGTGAGGCGAACAAATATAAATTCACCCCTCCACTTT. Translating it yields CAWSVRRTNINSPLHF.

The gene calls are TRBV6-2 or TRBV6-3 and TRBJ2-1; D possibly corresponds to TRBD1 (5 bases). Trimming shortened V by 0 bases and J by 2 bases, and 8 bases separated the two germline ends. Germline V lookup: CDR1 MNHEY, CDR2 SVGEGT. The CDR3 runs to 15 residues. CDR3 loop: CASSYSGRAYNEQFF. The DNA of the CDR3 is TGTGCCAGCAGTTACTCCGGCAGGGCCTACAATGAGCAGTTCTTC.

V gene TRBV7-9 combines with J gene TRBJ2-2, with D possibly matching TRBD2 (6 bases). Germline V gene lookup returns CDR1 SEHNR and CDR2 FQNEAQ (reference sequence). This CDR3 contains 13 residues. Trimming removed 6 bases from V and 3 bases from J, with 8 bases in between. CDR3 in DNA: TGTGCCAGCAGGCGACTAGACACCGGGGAGCTGTTTTTT. Its protein product is CASRRLDTGELFF.

The V gene is TRBV5-1, the J gene TRBJ2-1, with 7 bases that match TRBD2. Germline CDR1 is SGHRS and CDR2 is YFSETQ. The junction had 5 bases not matched to a gene; V was cut back by 2 bases and J by 0 bases. The CDR3 is made up of 16 amino acids. The CDR3 bases are TGCGCCAGCAGCTTTTCCGGGGGGTCCTCCTACAATGAGCAGTTCTTC. It translates to CASSFSGGSSYNEQFF.

The rearrangement links TRBV10-2 to TRBJ1-2; no firm D call. This CDR3 contains 13 residues. The V gene's germline CDR1 is WSHSY and CDR2 SAAADI. Trimming shortened V by 6 bases and J by 7 bases, and 15 bases separated the two germline ends. DNA for the CDR3: TGCGCCAGCAGGAGGGTATCAAGTAGTGGCTACACCTTC. This codes for CASRRVSSSGYTF.

This clone was found once. The J gene is TRBJ2-7, the V gene TRBV6-5; D is undetermined. The V end lost 5 bases, the J end lost 0 bases, and 8 bases lay between the germline ends. The germline CDR1 and CDR2 sequences are MNHEY and SVGAGI. This CDR3 is 13 amino acids long. The CDR3 here is CASSQSPSYEQYF. CDR3 DNA sequence: TGTGCCAGCAGTCAGTCTCCCTCCTACGAGCAGTACTTC.

The chain uses TRBV29-1 and TRBJ1-2; 9 bases fit TRBD1. This CDR3 is built from 15 residues. The germline V gene has CDR1 SQVTM and CDR2 ANQGSEA. The V segment lost 6 bases and the J segment 1 base; nucleotides outside the gene matches: 9. For the CDR3, the DNA is TGCAGCGTCGGGGGGACAGGGCTATTTAACTATGGCTACACCTTC. The encoded protein is CSVGGTGLFNYGYTF.

The chain has TRBV9 and TRBJ1-3, with no clear D. Trimming left V 3 bases short and J 0 bases short, with 7 bases between. The CDR3 sequence is 14 residues long. Germline V gives CDR1 SGDLS, CDR2 YYNGEE. CDR3 DNA sequence: TGTGCCAGCAGCGACATCTCCTCTGGAAACACCATATATTTT. Its translation: CASSDISSGNTIYF.

The chain recombines TRBV7-9 with TRBJ2-5; 7 positions agree with TRBD1. Germline CDR1 is SEHNR and CDR2 is FQNEAQ (reference sequence). This CDR3 is 14 amino acids long. Unmatched junction bases numbered 7, after V lost 5 bases and J lost 4 bases. The CDR3 DNA reads as TGTGCCAGCAGCCCTCAGGGGGTTGGAGAGACCCAGTACTTC. Its translation is CASSPQGVGETQYF.

The rearrangement uses TRBV4-1 and TRBJ2-3; 8 positions agree with TRBD2. Germline CDR1 is MGHRA and CDR2 is YSYEKL. This CDR3 contains 15 residues. Losses at the gene ends were 2 bases for V and 3 bases for J; bases not matched to a gene: 4. The CDR3 nucleotides are TGCGCCAGCAGCCAAATGGGACTAGTAACAGATACGCAGTATTTT. The encoded protein is CASSQMGLVTDTQYF.

This chain connects TRBV6-5 to TRBJ2-7, with 7 bases that match TRBD1. This CDR3 region has 14 residues. Germline V CDR1 and CDR2: MNHEY, SVGAGI. The trim removed 0 bases at V and 4 bases at J, leaving 3 bases unmatched. The chain's CDR3 is CASSYSTGEYEQYF. The CDR3 coding sequence is TGTGCCAGCAGTTACTCTACAGGGGAATACGAGCAGTACTTC.

This clone showed up just once. J is TRBJ1-4 and V is TRBV5-1; D not certain. V was trimmed by 3 bases and J by 4 bases, leaving 13 bases between them. Per germline, CDR1 SGHRS and CDR2 YFSETQ. This CDR3 is 15 amino acids long. The CDR3, as DNA: TGCGCCAGCAGCTCGGATTCAAGGAGTAATGAAAAACTGTTTTTT. It specifies CASSSDSRSNEKLFF.

This chain uses TRBV29-1 with TRBJ2-3; the D is unclear. V lost 6 bases and J 2 bases, leaving 15 bases between the germline ends. CDR3 length: 14 residues. Per the germline V gene, CDR1 is SQVTM and CDR2 is ANQGSEA. CDR3 nucleotides: TGCAGCGTGAGAGGCAGTAGAGACACAGATACGCAGTATTTT. Translated, it gives CSVRGSRDTDTQYF.

The table lists this clone with a count of one. V gene TRBV18 combines with J gene TRBJ2-5; a weak D match, TRBD2 (6 bases). CDR3 length: 14 residues. V lost 3 bases to trimming and J lost 4 bases, with 12 bases between them. Germline CDR1 is KGHSH and CDR2 is LQKENI. CDR3 DNA: TGTGCCAGCTCACCGTTCCAGGGAGGAGAGACCCAGTACTTC. Translating it yields CASSPFQGGETQYF. Supplemented by reference TRBV18 and TRBJ2-5, the full variable domain reads NAGVMQNPRHLVRRRGQEARLRCSPMKGHSHVYWYRQLPEEGLKFMVYLQKENIIDESGMPKERFSAEFPKEGPSILRIQQVVRGDSAAYFCASSPFQGGETQYFGPGTRLLVL.

This chain links TRBV28 with TRBJ1-4; weak D call: TRBD1 (5 bases). Germline V gives CDR1 MDHEN, CDR2 SYDVKM. The length of the CDR3 is 13 residues. Deletions cut 7 bases from V and 8 bases from J, with 14 bases between. CDR3 DNA: TGTGCCAGCATGCCCGACCGGGGGGAAAAACTGTTTTTT. As protein: CASMPDRGEKLFF.

The V and J genes are TRBV7-2 and TRBJ1-6; D not certain. The germline V and J ends were trimmed by 1 base and 0 bases, with 7 bases remaining between them. This CDR3 region has 16 residues. Germline V gene data show CDR1 as SGHTA and CDR2 as FQGNSA. CDR3 loop: CASSLVRSSYNSPLHF. In DNA, the CDR3 is TGTGCCAGCAGCTTAGTGCGGAGCTCCTATAATTCACCCCTCCACTTT.

This sequence joins TRBV5-1 and TRBJ2-6; D unclear. Germline V gives CDR1 SGHRS, CDR2 YFSETQ. CDR3 length: 14 amino acids. V was pared by 1 base and J by 2 bases, with 4 bases between. The CDR3 spells CASSLNTGANVLTF. In DNA form, the CDR3 reads TGCGCCAGCAGCTTGAATACTGGGGCCAACGTCCTGACTTTC.

The chain has TRBV12-5 and TRBJ2-6; tentative D call: TRBD1 (6 bases). CDR1 is LGHNT, CDR2 FRNRAP, per germline. The CDR3 extends over 14 amino acids. Trimming took off 7 bases at V and 1 base at J, with 8 bases between the two ends. CDR3 sequence: CASDTGSGANVLTF. Here the CDR3 DNA reads TGTGCTAGTGACACAGGGTCTGGGGCCAACGTCCTGACTTTC.

The rearrangement links TRBV6-2 or TRBV6-3 to TRBJ2-1; 12 bases map to TRBD2. Germline CDR1 reads MNHEY; CDR2 reads SVGEGT. V shed 4 bases and J 4 bases; nucleotides not matched to a gene: 5. The CDR3 has 16 residues. CDR3 region: CASSSPSGGDYNEQFF. The DNA for the CDR3 is TGTGCCAGCAGTTCGCCTAGCGGGGGGGATTACAATGAGCAGTTCTTC.